This entry is about one TCR beta chain. Only a few counts were recorded for this clonotype. There is no known antigen for this receptor. No qualities accompany the bases; no much larger clone lies one base away. The treatment or condition label corresponds to: live attenuated yellow fever vaccine strain. A standard Ficoll-Paque protocol was used to isolate PBMCs from peripheral blood. CD4 and CD8 T-cell fractions were isolated with Dynabeads CD4 and CD8 positive selection kits. TriZol was used to extract RNA from bulk PBMCs, CD4 and CD8 fractions, and dextramer-positive and dextramer-negative fractions. Sequencing used an Illumina NovaSeq 6000. Synthesis of TCR cDNA relied on 5'RACE template switching, a step that introduced a universal primer site along with unique molecular identifiers. Priming for cDNA synthesis came from both the TCR alpha and TCR beta constant segments. Libraries were amplified in two PCR steps, with sample barcodes and sequencing adapters added in the second step. Libraries were sequenced on Illumina HiSeq 2500 (2x100 bp) or NovaSeq (2x150 bp). Per the original workflow: MIGEC handled demultiplexing of reads and collapsing into UMI consensus sequences, while MiXCR performed V(D)J alignment. Vaccine-responding clonotypes were defined with edgeR using replicate PBMC samples, requiring FDR below 0.01 and a log2 fold change above 5 up to day 15. Each bulk clonotype received a CD4 or CD8 identity based on whether the sequenced CD4 or CD8 repertoire contained that clonotype at higher abundance. In TCRdb, the public reads were trimmed at Q25 with fastp and aligned with MiXCR, with productive beta chains retained. Identical CDR3 protein sequences are pooled into one entry, listed with their most common genes and DNA. For this entry, the V and J calls and clone size follow TCRdb and not the study's own pipeline. The sample table shows approximately 300,000 distinct CDR3 sequences, and roughly a tenth are seen once. Of the sample, 3% to 4% falls within the top ten clones.

Reading the germline V gene gives CDR1 SGHTA and CDR2 FQGNSA. The CDR3 sequence holds 15 residues, the cysteine and phenylalanine included. The kept DNA is CDR3 alone, 45 bases in frame from the first base. Trimming takes 3 bases from V and 3 bases from J, and the germline ends sit 11 bases apart. The data belong to a study of T cells after yellow fever vaccination (dated by TCRdb to the late 2010s). Study-wide context: The SMART-Seq v4 Ultra Low Input RNA kit was used to prepare libraries from fractions with low cell numbers. Bulk TCR alpha and beta repertoires were sequenced longitudinally to track T-cell clones before and after primary and booster YFV17D yellow fever vaccination. The cohort comprised two healthy male donors, one aged 18 to 30 and one aged 30 to 40 years. Blood was drawn at multiple timepoints before and after primary and secondary immunization, with bulk PBMC replicates and cell subsets isolated. Here is what the overall study found, with its caveats: Because abundant contaminating clonotypes from the bulk population could be contained in FACS-sorted repertoires, computational filtering was required. The secondary T-cell response was found to be weaker but faster than the primary response, with a peak reached on day 5 rather than on day 15. A small share of clonotypes was detected in both CD4 and CD8 compartments, with the overlap likely arising from convergent recombination. Because the study included only two donors, the extent to which the findings can be generalized is limited. After the booster, most clones that had expanded after primary vaccination were detected again (about 95% of CD4 and under 90% of CD8), suggesting broad maintenance of memory.

The chain is encoded by TRBV7-2 joined to TRBJ1-4; the D gene is perhaps TRBD1, on 5 matching bases. The material sequenced was CD4+ T cells sorted from PBMCs, taken 45 days after the yellow fever booster vaccination. The TCR sequence derives from a young man who received the YFV17D yellow fever vaccine. CDR3 region: CASSFSGLANEKLFF. Read as DNA, the sequence is TGTGCCAGCAGCTTCTCAGGGCTTGCTAATGAAAAACTGTTTTTT.